This T cell receptor (beta chain) was obtained from a study of CD8+ T cells in alopecia areata. The CDR3 sequence is 15 residues long. Germline CDR1 reads SGHDT; CDR2 reads YYEEEE. Trimming removed 4 bases from V and 2 bases from J; junction bases left unmatched: 7. This clone was counted a single time. Treatment noted: oral pan-JAK inhibitor, 5-10 mg twice daily. Lesional scalp punch biopsies and peripheral blood came from alopecia areata patients. TCR sequencing used cDNA made by reverse transcription of extracted RNA. The table came from immunoSEQ multiplex PCR; TCRdb's copy has only in-frame clones and leaves some out. The sample has some 200,000 clones; more than 45% are singletons.

The J gene is TRBJ2-7, the V gene TRBV5-6; 9 bases map to TRBD2. The sequence derives from a human donor with alopecia areata. Specimen: CD4+ T cells sorted from blood, collected at week 4, from a patient treated with tofacitinib. Here the CDR3 reads CASSRISGGTYEQYF. CDR3 in DNA: TGTGCCAGCAGCCGAATTAGCGGGGGTACCTACGAGCAGTACTTC.